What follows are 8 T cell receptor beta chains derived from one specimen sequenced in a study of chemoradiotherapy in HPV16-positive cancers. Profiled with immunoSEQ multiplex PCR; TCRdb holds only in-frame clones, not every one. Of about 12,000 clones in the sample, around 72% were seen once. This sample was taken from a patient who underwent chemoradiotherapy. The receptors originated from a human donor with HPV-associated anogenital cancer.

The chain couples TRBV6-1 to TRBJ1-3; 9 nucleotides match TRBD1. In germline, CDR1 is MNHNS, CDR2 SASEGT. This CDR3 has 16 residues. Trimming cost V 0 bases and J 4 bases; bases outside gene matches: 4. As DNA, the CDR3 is TGTGCCAGCAGTGAAGCGTGGACAGGGGCCGGAAACACCATATATTTT. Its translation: CASSEAWTGAGNTIYF.

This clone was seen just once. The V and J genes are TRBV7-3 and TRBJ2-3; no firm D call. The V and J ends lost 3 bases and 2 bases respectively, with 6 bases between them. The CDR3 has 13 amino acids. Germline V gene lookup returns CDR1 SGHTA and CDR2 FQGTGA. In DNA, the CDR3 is TGTGCCAGCAGCTTTCAAGCCACAGATACGCAGTATTTT. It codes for CASSFQATDTQYF.

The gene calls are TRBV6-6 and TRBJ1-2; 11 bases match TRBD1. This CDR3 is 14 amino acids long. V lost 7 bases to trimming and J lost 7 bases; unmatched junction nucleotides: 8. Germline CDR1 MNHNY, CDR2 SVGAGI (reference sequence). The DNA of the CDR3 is TGTGCCAGCACCGTGGGACAGGGGGTCGGTGGCTACACCTTC. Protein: CASTVGQGVGGYTF.

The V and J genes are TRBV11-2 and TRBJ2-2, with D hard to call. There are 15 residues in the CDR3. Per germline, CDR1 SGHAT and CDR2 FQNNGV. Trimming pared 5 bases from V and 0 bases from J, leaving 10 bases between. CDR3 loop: CASSPTDSNTGELFF. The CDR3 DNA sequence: TGTGCCAGCAGCCCCACAGATTCGAACACCGGGGAGCTGTTTTTT.

The CDR3: CASSLARYQPQHF. The CDR3 nucleotides read TGTGCCAGCAGCTTAGCGAGATATCAGCCCCAGCATTTT. The gene calls are TRBV7-6 and TRBJ1-5; D is unclear. Germline V gene lookup returns CDR1 SGHVS and CDR2 FNYEAQ. CDR3 size: 13 residues. Trimming left V 0 bases short and J 5 bases short, with 5 bases between.

CDR3 nucleotide sequence: TGTGCCAGTAGGTCGCGGGAGGGCCTCACCGGGGAGCTGTTTTTT. Its protein product is CASRSREGLTGELFF. V is TRBV19 and J is TRBJ2-2; TRBD2 agrees at 9 bases. V was pared by 6 bases and J by 4 bases, with 6 bases of the junction left unmatched. CDR1 is LNHDA, CDR2 SQIVND, per germline (reference sequence). This CDR3 has 15 amino acids. Together with reference TRBV19 and TRBJ2-2, the CDR3 gives the full variable domain: DGGITQSPKYLFRKEGQNVTLSCEQNLNHDAMYWYRQDPGQGLRLIYYSQIVNDFQKGDIAEGYSVSREKKESFPLTVTSAQKNPTAFYLCASRSREGLTGELFFGEGSRLTVL.

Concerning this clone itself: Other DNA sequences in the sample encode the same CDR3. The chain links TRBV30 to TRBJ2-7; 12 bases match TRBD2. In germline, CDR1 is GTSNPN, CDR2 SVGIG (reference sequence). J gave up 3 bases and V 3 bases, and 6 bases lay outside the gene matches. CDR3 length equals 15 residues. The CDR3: CAWSEGTSGLYEQYF. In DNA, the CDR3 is TGTGCCTGGAGCGAAGGGACTAGCGGGCTCTACGAGCAGTACTTC.

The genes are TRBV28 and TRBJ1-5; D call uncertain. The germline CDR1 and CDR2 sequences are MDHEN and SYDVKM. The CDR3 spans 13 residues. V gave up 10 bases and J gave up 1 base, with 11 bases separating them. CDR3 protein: CAITRASNQPQHF. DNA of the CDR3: TGTGCCATAACCCGAGCGAGCAATCAGCCCCAGCATTTT.